The 18 T cell receptor beta chains below come from one sample, sequenced in a study of early T cells in non-severe SARS-CoV-2 infection. TCRdb re-called the 5' RACE reads through MiXCR, storing one row per CDR3 protein. This table holds about 67,000 distinct CDR3 sequences, roughly 12% found once. Sequences were obtained from whole blood. All receptors come from an adult who was a healthcare worker with PCR-confirmed SARS-CoV-2 infection or an uninfected control (not recorded which).

This clonotype was seen repeatedly, ten times or more. The CDR3 bases are TGTGCCAGCAGAAGGACTAGCGGGGGGTGGAATGAGCAGTTCTTC. Translating it yields CASRRTSGGWNEQFF. The rearrangement joins TRBV6-2 or TRBV6-3 to TRBJ2-1; 14 nucleotides match TRBD2. With 6 bases clipped from V and 7 bases from J, the junction kept 5 bases outside the gene matches. This CDR3 is 15 amino acids long. Germline lookup yields CDR1 MNHEY and CDR2 SVGEGT.

This clonotype has a count of ten or more. The V and J genes are TRBV6-5 and TRBJ1-1, with D unresolved. Germline V CDR1 and CDR2: MNHEY, SVGAGI. The V end was cut by 0 bases, the J end by 1 base, with 6 bases between. The CDR3 spans 14 residues. The CDR3 nucleotides are TGTGCCAGCAGTTACTCGTTTCGGAACACTGAAGCTTTCTTT. Translated: CASSYSFRNTEAFF.

This clonotype was seen only a few times. V and J are TRBV7-9 and TRBJ2-1; 8 nucleotides line up with TRBD2. V shed 2 bases, J shed 5 bases, and the junction held 2 bases outside the gene matches. Germline lookup yields CDR1 SEHNR and CDR2 FQNEAQ (reference sequence). The CDR3 loop spans 14 amino acids. The CDR3 coding sequence is TGTGCCAGCAGCTTAACTAGCGGCGACAATGAGCAGTTCTTC. This gives the protein CASSLTSGDNEQFF.

This clonotype was seen many times. The chain employs TRBV4-1 and TRBJ2-1; 8 positions agree with TRBD2. V shed 0 bases and J 4 bases; nucleotides not matched to a gene: 5. The CDR3 is 16 residues long. Germline-derived CDR1 and CDR2 are MGHRA and YSYEKL. This CDR3 is CASSQDRRGRYNEQFF. The DNA of the CDR3 is TGCGCCAGCAGCCAAGATCGACGCGGGAGGTACAATGAGCAGTTCTTC.

This clonotype was observed at least ten times. The J gene is TRBJ2-5, the V gene TRBV12-3 or TRBV12-4; 7 nucleotides line up with TRBD1. V trimming: 6 bases; J trimming: 2 bases; junction bases outside the gene matches: 3. This CDR3 spans 13 amino acids. The CDR3 DNA sequence: TGTGCCAGCAGGCCGGGACAGCAAGAGACCCAGTACTTC. Translated: CASRPGQQETQYF.

In this sample, this clonotype turned up many times. J is TRBJ2-3 and V is TRBV27; 10 nucleotides agree with TRBD2. The CDR3 is 15 amino acids. The trim removed 1 base at V and 8 bases at J, leaving 6 bases unmatched. The germline CDR1 and CDR2 sequences are MNHEY and SMNVEV (reference sequence). The CDR3 here is CASSLWASGRGTQYF. DNA of the CDR3: TGTGCCAGCAGTTTATGGGCTAGCGGGAGAGGTACGCAGTATTTT.

In its sample, this clonotype was seen many times. The V call is TRBV6-1, the J call TRBJ2-1; 7 bases match TRBD1. The CDR3 runs 18 residues. V trimming: 4 bases; J trimming: 8 bases; junction bases outside the gene matches: 20. The germline V gene encodes CDR1 MNHNS and CDR2 SASEGT. The CDR3 here is CASSAPMKTGIGFDEQFF. The CDR3 nucleotides are TGTGCCAGCAGTGCACCTATGAAGACAGGGATAGGATTCGATGAGCAGTTCTTC.

In this sample, this clonotype turned up many times. The chain is built from TRBV7-8 and TRBJ1-1; possible D gene TRBD1, 6 bases. The V end was cut by 5 bases, the J end by 1 base, with 11 bases between. Per the germline V gene, CDR1 is SGHVS and CDR2 is FQNEAQ. The CDR3 is 14 residues long. The CDR3 is CASSRGQRNTEAFF. The CDR3 bases are TGTGCCAGCAGCCGCGGACAGAGGAACACTGAAGCTTTCTTT.

The sample holds many counts of this clonotype. This chain uses TRBV6-2 or TRBV6-3 with TRBJ1-2; D gene ambiguous. The CDR3 is made up of 16 amino acids. Germline V gene lookup returns CDR1 MNHEY and CDR2 SVGEGT. The V gene lost 2 bases and the J gene lost 3 bases, with 16 bases spanning the gap. CDR3 sequence (DNA): TGTGCCAGCAGTTACCTTCGACGGCAGGACTACTATGGCTACACCTTC. Protein sequence: CASSYLRRQDYYGYTF.

This clonotype was counted between two and nine times. The V gene is TRBV6-6, the J gene TRBJ2-7; 9 bases are shared with TRBD1. The CDR3 length is 15 residues. Germline assignment: CDR1 MNHNY and CDR2 SVGAGI (reference sequence). Germline trimming cut 6 bases from V and 5 bases from J; bases unmatched to any gene: 11. CDR3 nucleotides: TGTGCCAGCAGCCGCGCCGGACAGGGGTTTGACGAGCAGTACTTC. It yields the protein CASSRAGQGFDEQYF.

This clonotype was recorded many times. This rearrangement joins TRBV20-1 to TRBJ1-6; 8 bases map to TRBD1. The trim removed 0 bases at V and 5 bases at J, leaving 6 bases unmatched. Germline-derived CDR1 and CDR2 are DFQATT and SNEGSKA (reference sequence). The CDR3 is 16 amino acids. The CDR3 is CSARDLQGGDNSPLHF. CDR3 nucleotides: TGCAGTGCTAGAGATTTACAGGGGGGCGATAATTCACCCCTCCACTTT.

This chain connects TRBV20-1 to TRBJ2-7, with TRBD2 matching over 8 bases. V lost 0 bases and J lost 1; bases outside the gene matches: 5. The CDR3 is made up of 15 amino acids. Per germline, CDR1 DFQATT and CDR2 SNEGSKA (reference sequence). The CDR3 DNA reads as TGCAGTGCTAGAGACCCGGGAGGGGGGTCCTACGAGCAGTACTTC. Its protein product is CSARDPGGGSYEQYF.

There are many counts of this clonotype. This chain uses TRBV27 with TRBJ2-3; TRBD2 matches at 7 bases. V shed 3 bases, J shed 0 bases, and the junction held 12 bases outside the gene matches. Germline CDR1 and CDR2: MNHEY and SMNVEV (reference sequence). This CDR3 spans 18 amino acids. This CDR3 reads CASSLAPIGGTSTDTQYF. In DNA, the CDR3 is TGTGCCAGCAGTTTGGCCCCCATCGGGGGGACTAGCACAGATACGCAGTATTTT.

This clonotype was recorded many times. The CDR3 DNA reads TGCGCCAGCAGCTTGGTACTGGATGGAGAACCCCTCCACTTT. Encoded protein: CASSLVLDGEPLHF. The chain combines TRBV5-1 with TRBJ1-6; D gene ambiguous. Germline values: CDR1 SGHRS, CDR2 YFSETQ. V lost 0 bases to trimming and J lost 12 bases, with 13 bases between them. This CDR3 contains 14 residues.

This sequence joins TRBV12-3 or TRBV12-4 and TRBJ2-1, with 11 bases identical to TRBD2. The CDR3 has 15 residues. J was trimmed by 10 bases and V by 1 base; bases with no gene match: 6. The CDR3 nucleotides read TGTGCCAGCAGTTTAGGGCTAGCGGGAGGTCTAGAGCAGTTCTTC. Translation gives CASSLGLAGGLEQFF.

This clonotype was picked up many times. V is TRBV19 and J is TRBJ2-2, with TRBD2 matching 13 bases. Trimming took 4 bases from V and 1 from J; bases not matched to a gene: 3. This CDR3 region has 17 residues. Per germline, CDR1 LNHDA and CDR2 SQIVND (reference sequence). The CDR3 loop reads CASSRLAGGQNTGELFF. In DNA form, the CDR3 reads TGTGCCAGTAGTAGACTAGCGGGGGGCCAGAACACCGGGGAGCTGTTTTTT.

There are many counts of this clonotype. The chain employs TRBV12-5 and TRBJ1-5, with D perhaps matching TRBD1 (6 bases). V lost 6 bases, J lost 6 bases, and 15 bases lay in between. The CDR3 loop spans 14 amino acids. Per germline, CDR1 LGHNT and CDR2 FRNRAP. DNA for the CDR3: TGTGCTAGTGGGATAGGGGGGCTTGCTCAGCCCCAGCATTTT. Protein product: CASGIGGLAQPQHF.

There are many counts of this clonotype. This chain links TRBV20-1 with TRBJ1-6; TRBD1 might be the D (6 bases). The CDR3 is 16 residues long. The germline CDR1 and CDR2 sequences are DFQATT and SNEGSKA (reference sequence). With 0 bases removed from V and 7 bases from J, the gap between germline ends came to 16 bases. CDR3 bases: TGCAGTGCTAGAGATGTTCAGGGGATCTCAAATTCACCCCTCCACTTT. It specifies CSARDVQGISNSPLHF.